The 15 T cell receptor beta chains reported below all come from one sample, sequenced in a study of glioma-infiltrating T cells. The iRepertoire nested amplicon-rescue multiplex PCR amplified TCR alpha and beta CDR3s from RNA. In TCRdb, the multiplex PCR reads were re-called with MiXCR into one record per CDR3 protein. The repertoire holds roughly 350,000 distinct CDR3 sequences, with roughly two fifths as singletons. Sequencing used glioma tissue, nonneoplastic brain tissue, or PBMCs (not recorded which). The origin of the receptors is a human donor with low-grade glioma or glioblastoma, undergoing nonglioma brain surgery, or in good health (not recorded which).

The CDR3 bases are TGTGCCAGCACCTTACTAGCGGCCGTTAGCACAGATACGCAGTATTTT. It is translated as CASTLLAAVSTDTQYF. This chain uses TRBV28 with TRBJ2-3, with 8 bases matching TRBD2. The CDR3 is 16 amino acids. J lost 0 bases, V lost 7 bases, and 9 bases had no gene match. Germline V CDR1 and CDR2: MDHEN, SYDVKM.

This clonotype occurred many times. The J gene is TRBJ1-3, the V gene TRBV24-1; D call uncertain. The germline V gene has CDR1 KGHDR and CDR2 SFDVKD. The CDR3 is 13 amino acids. V gave up 4 bases and J gave up 0 bases, with 3 bases separating them. The CDR3 here is CATSDPSGNTIYF. CDR3 bases: TGTGCCACCAGTGACCCCTCTGGAAACACCATATATTTT.

This chain links TRBV28 with TRBJ2-3; no reliable D call. Germline loops: CDR1 MDHEN, CDR2 SYDVKM. V was cut by 5 bases and J by 10 bases, with 10 bases left in between. This CDR3 has 11 amino acids. CDR3 protein: CASSGWDAQYF. Here the CDR3 DNA reads TGTGCCAGCAGTGGTTGGGATGCGCAGTATTTT.

This clonotype came up many times. The chain joins TRBV20-1 to TRBJ1-2; TRBD1 agrees at 7 bases. J gave up 0 bases and V 6 bases, and 10 bases lay outside the gene matches. There are 15 residues in the CDR3. Germline V gene lookup returns CDR1 DFQATT and CDR2 SNEGSKA (reference sequence). The CDR3 region is CSARDSLVANYGYTF. The CDR3 coding sequence is TGCAGTGCAAGGGACAGCTTAGTAGCTAACTATGGCTACACCTTC.

This clonotype was seen a handful of times. The chain carries TRBV6-6 and TRBJ2-7; D is unclear. Trimming stripped 0 bases from V and 4 bases from J, with 16 bases between. This CDR3 contains 16 residues. The germline CDR1 and CDR2 sequences are MNHNY and SVGAGI (reference sequence). CDR3 in amino acids: CASSYSRLEKNYEQYF. CDR3 coding DNA: TGTGCCAGCAGTTACTCTCGATTGGAGAAGAATTACGAGCAGTACTTC.

This clonotype was detected only a few times. The chain is built from TRBV25-1 and TRBJ2-5; the D is unclear. Germline CDR1 reads MGHDK; CDR2 reads SYGVNS. The CDR3 is 12 residues long. Trimming stripped 6 bases from V and 5 bases from J, with 10 bases between. The CDR3 sequence is CASSPMTETQYF. The CDR3 DNA follows: TGTGCCAGCAGCCCGATGACCGAGACCCAGTACTTC.

A remark on this clonotype: This may stem from a read error, because a much larger clone lies one nucleotide away. V is TRBV28 and J is TRBJ2-7, with TRBD1 identical over 7 bases. The CDR3 loop spans 14 amino acids. CDR1 is MDHEN and CDR2 is SYDVKM in the germline V gene. CDR3 loop: CANSLSDRSYEQYF. CDR3 sequence (DNA): TGTGCCAACAGTTTATCGGACAGGTCCTACGAGCAGTACTTC.

Comments on this clonotype: A much bigger clone sits one base away, suggesting this may be a read error. The J gene is TRBJ2-1, the V gene TRBV7-2; TRBD2 matches 11 bases. CDR3 length: 16 amino acids. Trimming at V came to 4 bases and at J to 6 bases, leaving 8 bases not matched to a gene. CDR1 and CDR2 from the germline V gene are SGHTA and FQGNSA. The CDR3 reads CASSSSLAGELNEQFF. CDR3 coding DNA: TGTGCCAGCAGCTCGTCACTAGCGGGAGAGCTCAATGAGCAGTTCTTC.

This clonotype was seen a handful of times. This chain connects TRBV28 to TRBJ2-3; tentative D call: TRBD1 (6 bases). The CDR3 runs to 13 residues. V shed 5 bases and J shed 8 bases, with 14 bases lying between them. Germline CDR1 MDHEN, CDR2 SYDVKM. CDR3 protein: CASSDQGLSTQYF. The CDR3 DNA is TGTGCCAGCAGTGACCAGGGGTTGAGTACGCAGTATTTT.

This chain joins TRBV6-2 or TRBV6-3 and TRBJ1-1, with D maybe TRBD1 (6 bases). With 6 bases removed from V and 0 bases from J, the gap between germline ends came to 20 bases. The germline gives CDR1 MNHEY, CDR2 SVGEGT. The CDR3 spans 17 residues. The CDR3: CASSLKKQGYMNTEAFF. In DNA, the CDR3 is TGTGCCAGCAGCCTGAAAAAACAGGGATACATGAACACTGAAGCTTTCTTT.

The rearrangement links TRBV4-2 to TRBJ2-2; D is possibly TRBD2 (6 bases). Germline V gene lookup returns CDR1 LGHNA and CDR2 YNFKEQ. The V and J ends lost 0 bases and 2 bases respectively, with 10 bases between them. The CDR3 runs 16 residues. In DNA, the CDR3 is TGTGCCAGCAGCCAAGATACCGGACTAAACACCGGGGAGCTGTTTTTT. Translated: CASSQDTGLNTGELFF.

The table lists this clonotype with a few counts. The V call is TRBV12-3 or TRBV12-4, the J call TRBJ1-5, with TRBD1 matching 8 bases. There are 18 residues in the CDR3. Unmatched junction bases numbered 14, after V lost 1 base and J lost 6 bases. CDR3 DNA sequence: TGTGCCAGCAGTTTAGAGGGGATTCGGACAGGGCAAGGTCAGCCCCAGCATTTT. Protein product: CASSLEGIRTGQGQPQHF.

This clonotype has more than one count but fewer than ten. The CDR3 DNA follows: TGCGCCAGCAGCTTCCATTCAACTAGCACAGATACGCAGTATTTT. Protein sequence: CASSFHSTSTDTQYF. This sequence joins TRBV5-1 and TRBJ2-3; D not certain. The CDR3 sequence is 15 residues long. Germline-derived CDR1 and CDR2 are SGHRS and YFSETQ. V was shortened by 2 bases and J by 0 bases, with 10 bases between the two germline ends.

Regarding this clonotype: One junction end does not reproduce the germline sequence, and a read error may be involved. The rearrangement links TRBV15 to TRBJ1-4; possible D gene TRBD1, 5 bases. CDR1 and CDR2 from the germline V gene are LNHNV and YYDKDF (reference sequence). The CDR3 consists of 15 residues. In nucleotides, the CDR3 is TGTGCCACCGGCAGAGTCCCCAGGGAGGACGAAAAACTGTTTTTT. It yields the protein CATGRVPREDEKLFF.

The chain combines TRBV20-1 with TRBJ2-2; D is ambiguous. Trimming took off 5 bases at V and 0 bases at J, with 16 bases between the two ends. Germline CDR1 DFQATT, CDR2 SNEGSKA (reference sequence). The CDR3 has 16 amino acids. The CDR3, as DNA: TGCAGTGCTCGACTCGGGCAGTTCGCGAACACCGGGGAGCTGTTTTTT. As protein: CSARLGQFANTGELFF.